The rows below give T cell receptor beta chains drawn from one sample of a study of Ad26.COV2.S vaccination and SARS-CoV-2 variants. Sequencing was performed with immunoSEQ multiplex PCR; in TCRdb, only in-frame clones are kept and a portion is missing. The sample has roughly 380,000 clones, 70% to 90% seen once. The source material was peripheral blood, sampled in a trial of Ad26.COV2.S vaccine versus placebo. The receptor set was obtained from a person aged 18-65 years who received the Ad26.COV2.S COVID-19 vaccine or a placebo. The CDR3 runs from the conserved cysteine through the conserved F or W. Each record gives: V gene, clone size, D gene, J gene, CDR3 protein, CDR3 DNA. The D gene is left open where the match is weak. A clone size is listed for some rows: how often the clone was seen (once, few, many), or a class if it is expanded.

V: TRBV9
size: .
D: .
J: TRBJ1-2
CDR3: CASSVVPGAFSYGYTF
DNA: TGTGCCAGCAGCGTAGTCCCAGGGGCATTCTCCTATGGCTACACCTTC

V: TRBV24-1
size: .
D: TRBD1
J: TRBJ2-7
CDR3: CATSDLQNSDRGYEQYF
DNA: TGTGCCACCAGTGATTTGCAGAATTCGGACAGGGGCTACGAGCAGTACTTC

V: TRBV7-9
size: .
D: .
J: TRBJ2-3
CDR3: CASRGQTSTDTQYF
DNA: TGTGCCAGCAGAGGACAGACGAGCACAGATACGCAGTATTTT

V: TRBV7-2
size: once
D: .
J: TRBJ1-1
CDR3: CASSLRGGGLGNTEAFF
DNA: TGTGCCAGCAGCCTAAGAGGGGGTGGCCTGGGGAACACTGAAGCTTTCTTT

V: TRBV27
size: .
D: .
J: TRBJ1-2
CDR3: CASSFTVGNGYTF
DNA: TGTGCCAGCAGTTTCACAGTAGGCAATGGCTACACCTTC

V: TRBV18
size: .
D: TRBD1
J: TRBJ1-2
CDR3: CASSPQGQLYGYTF
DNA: TGTGCCAGCTCACCGCAGGGACAGCTCTATGGCTACACCTTC

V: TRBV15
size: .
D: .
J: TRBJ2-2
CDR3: CATGPGWTNTGELFF
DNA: TGTGCCACCGGGCCAGGGTGGACGAACACCGGGGAGCTGTTTTTT

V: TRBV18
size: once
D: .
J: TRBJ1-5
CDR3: CASSPSGGDQPQHF
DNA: TGTGCCAGCTCACCAAGCGGAGGGGATCAGCCCCAGCATTTT

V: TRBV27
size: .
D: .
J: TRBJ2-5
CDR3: CASSLNYVQETQYF
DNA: TGTGCCAGCAGTTTAAACTACGTACAAGAGACCCAGTACTTC

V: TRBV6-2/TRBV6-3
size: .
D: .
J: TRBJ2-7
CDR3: CASSYRASSYEQYF
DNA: TGTGCCAGCAGTTACAGGGCGAGCTCCTACGAGCAGTACTTC

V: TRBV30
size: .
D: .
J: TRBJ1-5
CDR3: CAWSVRRDPNQPQHF
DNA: TGTGCCTGGAGTGTTAGGAGGGACCCCAATCAGCCCCAGCATTTT

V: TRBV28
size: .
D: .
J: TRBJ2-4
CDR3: CASSGRGAAKNIQYF
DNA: TGTGCCAGCAGCGGAAGGGGGGCAGCCAAAAACATTCAGTACTTC

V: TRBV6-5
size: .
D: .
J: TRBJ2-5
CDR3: CASKRAGETQYF
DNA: TGTGCCAGCAAACGGGCCGGGGAGACCCAGTACTTC

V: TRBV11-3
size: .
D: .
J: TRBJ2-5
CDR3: CASSLVVSETQYF
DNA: TGTGCCAGCAGCTTAGTAGTATCAGAGACCCAGTACTTC

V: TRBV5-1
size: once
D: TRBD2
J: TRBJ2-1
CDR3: CASSYRSGGGSSYNEQFF
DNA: TGCGCCAGCAGCTATCGGTCAGGTGGCGGGAGCTCCTACAATGAGCAGTTCTTC

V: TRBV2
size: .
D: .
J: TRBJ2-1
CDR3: CASSATYLRGEQFF
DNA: TGTGCCAGCAGTGCCACGTATTTGAGGGGGGAGCAGTTCTTC

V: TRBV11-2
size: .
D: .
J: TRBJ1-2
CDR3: CASSFFRVRGYTF
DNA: TGTGCCAGCAGCTTTTTCAGGGTGCGAGGCTACACCTTC

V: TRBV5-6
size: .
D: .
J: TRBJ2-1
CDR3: CASSSIRTGVLSNEQFF
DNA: TGTGCCAGCAGCTCGATACGGACTGGCGTTTTATCAAATGAGCAGTTCTTC

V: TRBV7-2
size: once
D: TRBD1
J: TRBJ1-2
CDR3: CASRHRSGTGGMGGYTF
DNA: TGTGCCAGCAGACATAGGTCAGGGACAGGGGGGATGGGTGGCTACACCTTC

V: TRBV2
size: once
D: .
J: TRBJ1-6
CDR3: CASSEYGARAPLHF
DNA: TGTGCCAGCAGTGAATACGGAGCGAGGGCGCCCCTCCACTTT

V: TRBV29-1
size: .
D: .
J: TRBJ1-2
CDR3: CSVVENYGYTF
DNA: TGCAGCGTTGTAGAGAACTATGGCTACACCTTC

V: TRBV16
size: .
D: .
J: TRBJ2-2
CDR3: CASSQRGTGELFF
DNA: TGTGCCAGCAGCCAACGGGGCACCGGGGAGCTGTTTTTT

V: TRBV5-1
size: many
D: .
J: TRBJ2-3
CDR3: CASSSDSGTSSTDTQYF
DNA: TGCGCCAGCAGCTCCGATTCGGGGACTTCTAGCACAGATACGCAGTATTTT

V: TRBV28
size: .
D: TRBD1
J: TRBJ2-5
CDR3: CASSSDRFGPAGTQYF
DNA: TGTGCCAGCAGTTCGGACAGGTTTGGGCCGGCGGGGACCCAGTACTTC

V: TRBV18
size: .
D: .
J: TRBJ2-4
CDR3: CASSPLGSLAKNIQYF
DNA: TGTGCCAGCTCACCGTTAGGCAGTCTAGCCAAAAACATTCAGTACTTC

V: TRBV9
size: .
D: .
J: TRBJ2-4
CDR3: CASSARGSEGNIQYF
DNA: TGTGCCAGCAGCGCCCGAGGGTCAGAAGGAAACATTCAGTACTTC

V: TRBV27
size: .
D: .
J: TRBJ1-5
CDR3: CASSLSDSNNQPQHF
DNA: TGTGCCAGCAGCCTCAGCGACAGCAACAATCAGCCCCAGCATTTT

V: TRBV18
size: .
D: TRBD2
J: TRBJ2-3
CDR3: CASPPGLAGPSTDTQYF
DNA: TGTGCCAGCCCTCCGGGACTAGCGGGACCTAGCACAGATACGCAGTATTTT

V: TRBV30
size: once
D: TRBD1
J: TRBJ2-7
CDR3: CAWSVDRDDEQYF
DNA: TGTGCCTGGAGTGTAGACAGGGATGATGAGCAGTACTTC

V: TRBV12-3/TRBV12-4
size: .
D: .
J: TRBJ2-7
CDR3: CASSLSRGRQYF
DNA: TGTGCCAGCAGTTTGTCTCGGGGCAGACAGTACTTC

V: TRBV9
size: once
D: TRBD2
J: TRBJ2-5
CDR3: CASSVGGSGRPKETQYF
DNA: TGTGCCAGCAGCGTAGGGGGGAGCGGGAGGCCAAAAGAGACCCAGTACTTC

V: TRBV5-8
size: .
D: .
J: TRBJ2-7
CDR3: CASSLEGYEQYF
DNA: TGTGCCAGCAGCTTGGAGGGCTACGAGCAGTACTTC

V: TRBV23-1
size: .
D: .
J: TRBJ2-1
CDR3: CASMPVGSGYNEQFF
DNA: TGCGCCAGCATGCCCGTGGGCTCTGGCTACAATGAGCAGTTCTTC

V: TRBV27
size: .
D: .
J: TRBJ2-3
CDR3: CASIPGGRQKTDTQYF
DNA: TGTGCCAGCATACCCGGAGGGAGACAGAAGACAGATACGCAGTATTTT

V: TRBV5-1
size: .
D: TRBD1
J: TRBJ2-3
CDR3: CASSRTPTGDPSTDTQYF
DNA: TGCGCCAGCAGCCGTACCCCGACAGGGGACCCTAGCACAGATACGCAGTATTTT

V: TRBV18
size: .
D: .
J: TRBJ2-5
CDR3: CASSPVGEGETQYF
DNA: TGTGCCAGCTCACCGGTGGGGGAAGGAGAGACCCAGTACTTC

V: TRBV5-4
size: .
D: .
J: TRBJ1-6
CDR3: CASSLYGNSPLHF
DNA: TGTGCCAGCAGCTTGTACGGGAACTCACCCCTCCACTTT

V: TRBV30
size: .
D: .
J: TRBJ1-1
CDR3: CAWSVGGTVTEAFF
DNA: TGTGCCTGGAGTGTTGGAGGGACCGTCACTGAAGCTTTCTTT

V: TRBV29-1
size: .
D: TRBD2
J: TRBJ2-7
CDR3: CSVRTSGSYEQYF
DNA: TGCAGCGTTCGGACTAGCGGCTCCTACGAGCAGTACTTC

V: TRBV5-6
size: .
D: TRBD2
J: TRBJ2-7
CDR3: CASSGPGDLAGDGQYF
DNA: TGTGCCAGCAGCGGCCCGGGTGACCTAGCGGGAGACGGGCAGTACTTC

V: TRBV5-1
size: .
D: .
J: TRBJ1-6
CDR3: CASSLAVNPKNSPLHF
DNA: TGCGCCAGCAGCTTGGCGGTGAATCCTAAAAATTCACCCCTCCACTTT